The T cell receptor beta chain under discussion was sequenced for a study of PD-L1 blockade in urothelial cancer. Across the whole study: Atezolizumab 1,200 mg was given intravenously every 3 weeks, starting 2014. Researchers found blood samples held a median of around 140,000 T cells.

Urothelial carcinoma, locally advanced or metastatic, affected the patients. The CDR3 extends over 15 amino acids. The V gene's germline CDR1 is MNHNS and CDR2 SASEGT. J was trimmed by 5 bases and V by 4 bases; bases with no gene match: 10. The table came from immunoSEQ multiplex PCR; TCRdb's copy has only in-frame clones and leaves some out. The data hold approximately 100,000 clones, with roughly nine tenths observed a single time. This clone has just one count. The clonotype was recovered from a woman of 80 years or more with urothelial cancer. J is TRBJ1-1 and V is TRBV6-1; 7 bases are shared with TRBD1. The source was PBMCs, collected around atezolizumab (anti-PD-L1) treatment. The CDR3 DNA follows: TGTGCCAGCAGTGGCTCAAAGACAGGGTCTACTGAAGCTTTCTTT. It specifies CASSGSKTGSTEAFF.